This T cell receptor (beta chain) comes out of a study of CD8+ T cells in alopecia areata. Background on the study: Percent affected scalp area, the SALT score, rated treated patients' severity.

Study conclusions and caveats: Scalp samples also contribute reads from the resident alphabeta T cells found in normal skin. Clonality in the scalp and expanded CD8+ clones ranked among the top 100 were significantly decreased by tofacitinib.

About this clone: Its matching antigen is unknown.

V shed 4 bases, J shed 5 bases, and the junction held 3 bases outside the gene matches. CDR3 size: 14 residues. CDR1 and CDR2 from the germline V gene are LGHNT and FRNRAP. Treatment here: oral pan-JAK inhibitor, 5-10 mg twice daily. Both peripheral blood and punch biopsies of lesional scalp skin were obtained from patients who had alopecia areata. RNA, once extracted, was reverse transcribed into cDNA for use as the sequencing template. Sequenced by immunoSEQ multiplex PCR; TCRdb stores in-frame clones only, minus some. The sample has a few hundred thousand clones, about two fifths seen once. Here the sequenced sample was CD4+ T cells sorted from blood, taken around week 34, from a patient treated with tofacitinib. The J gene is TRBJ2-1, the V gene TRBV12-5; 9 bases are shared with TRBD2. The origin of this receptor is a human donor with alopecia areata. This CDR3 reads CASGSRLADNEQFF. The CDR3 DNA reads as TGTGCTAGTGGTTCACGACTAGCGGACAATGAGCAGTTCTTC.